This record concerns one T cell receptor (beta chain) sequence. Its antigen is undetermined. The data belong to a study of graft-versus-host responses after intestinal transplantation. About the study: Every recipient had anti-thymocyte globulin induction and roughly three years of tacrolimus plus steroids. Study-wide points: Some GvH clones appeared in ileal mucosa or blood before recipient bone marrow.

CDR1 and CDR2 (germline): SGHRS, YFSETQ. CDR3 length equals 13 residues. Between the trimmed V and J ends, which lost 5 bases and 2 bases, there was a span of 10 bases. TCRdb's copy holds only in-frame clones and misses some; the assay was immunoSEQ multiplex PCR. This table holds tens of thousands of clones, 75% to 90% found once. The sequencing here drew on PBMCs, taken 1070 days after transplant. This chain joins TRBV5-1 and TRBJ2-5, with D possibly being TRBD2 (6 bases). The sequence came from a human patient who received an intestinal transplant, so some T cells may come from the graft donor. CDR3 sequence reads: CASSAGTQETQYF. As DNA, the CDR3 is TGCGCCAGCAGTGCGGGAACACAAGAGACCCAGTACTTC.